The rows below give T cell receptor beta chains drawn from one sample of a study of OX40 agonist ivuxolimab in advanced cancers. Profiling relied on immunoSEQ multiplex PCR, and the TCRdb table lists in-frame clones only, not all of them. The sample yields roughly 20,000 clones, about four fifths seen once. The source was CD4+ or CD8+ T cells sorted from blood, collected in a trial of the OX40 agonist ivuxolimab. The source is an adult with an advanced solid tumor such as melanoma, head and neck, liver or kidney cancer. Each CDR3 is given with its conserved first and last residue. Each record gives: clone size, D gene, J gene, V gene, CDR3 protein, CDR3 DNA. D genes are given only for firm matches. Clone size is not always given. Where it is, it says once, few, many or a class for expanded clones.

>.|TRBD2|TRBJ2-3|TRBV5-1
CANSLDGRLADTQYF
TGCGCCAACAGCTTGGACGGGAGGTTGGCAGATACGCAGTATTTT
>.|.|TRBJ2-5|TRBV10-1
CASSPGTQETQYF
TGCGCCAGCAGTCCAGGTACCCAAGAGACCCAGTACTTC
>once|.|TRBJ2-5|TRBV2
CASRVMEGTQYF
TGTGCCAGCAGGGTAATGGAAGGGACCCAGTACTTC
>.|TRBD1|TRBJ2-5|TRBV14
CASSGLRGQETQYF
TGTGCCAGCAGCGGTCTCAGGGGGCAAGAGACCCAGTACTTC
>.|.|TRBJ2-7|TRBV5-1
CASSPGGGSWYEQYF
TGCGCCAGCAGCCCGGGGGGCGGGAGTTGGTACGAGCAGTACTTC
>.|TRBD1|TRBJ2-2|TRBV7-3
CASSFDRGLVGELFF
TGTGCCAGCAGCTTCGACAGGGGGCTTGTCGGGGAGCTGTTTTTT
>.|.|TRBJ2-5|TRBV6-5
CASSYLVQETQYF
TGTGCCAGCAGTTACCTAGTACAAGAGACCCAGTACTTC
>.|TRBD2|TRBJ2-2|TRBV4-1
CASSQPQLAGGTGELFF
TGCGCCAGCAGCCAACCGCAACTAGCGGGGGGGACCGGGGAGCTGTTTTTT
>.|TRBD2|TRBJ2-7|TRBV7-7
CASSSGLAGGGEQYF
TGTGCCAGCAGCTCGGGACTAGCGGGAGGCGGCGAGCAGTACTTC
>.|.|TRBJ1-2|TRBV9
CASSVEATASYGYTF
TGTGCCAGCAGCGTAGAGGCGACAGCTTCGTATGGCTACACCTTC
>.|TRBD1|TRBJ2-1|TRBV7-8
CASSFYLLRDSSYNEQFF
TGTGCCAGCAGCTTTTACTTACTCCGGGACAGTTCCTACAATGAGCAGTTCTTC
>.|.|TRBJ2-2|TRBV5-4
CASSLWGAGELFF
TGTGCCAGCAGCTTATGGGGGGCCGGGGAGCTGTTTTTT
>.|.|TRBJ1-1|TRBV19
CASSKGVFGRTEAFF
TGTGCCAGTAGTAAGGGCGTTTTTGGTAGGACTGAAGCTTTCTTT
>.|TRBD1|TRBJ2-7|TRBV27
CASSLRLDWQGAGYEQYF
TGTGCCAGCAGTTTACGTTTGGATTGGCAGGGGGCAGGCTACGAGCAGTACTTC
>.|.|TRBJ2-5|TRBV2
CASSDWETQYF
TGTGCCAGCAGTGATTGGGAGACCCAGTACTTC
>.|.|TRBJ2-1|TRBV7-7
CASSLAGRGYNEQFF
TGTGCCAGCAGCTTAGCGGGGAGGGGGTACAATGAGCAGTTCTTC
>.|.|TRBJ2-3|TRBV28
CASSSMIRKQYF
TGTGCCAGCAGTTCAATGATCCGAAAGCAGTATTTT
>.|.|TRBJ2-3|TRBV10-3
CAISQLLPSTDTQYF
TGTGCCATCAGTCAGCTCCTACCCAGCACAGATACGCAGTATTTT
>.|.|TRBJ1-1|TRBV5-5
CASTRGENTEAFF
TGTGCCAGCACCCGTGGAGAGAACACTGAAGCTTTCTTT
>few|TRBD2|TRBJ2-3|TRBV7-9
CASSSRGTSGTDTQYF
TGTGCCAGCAGCTCGCGCGGGACTAGCGGCACAGATACGCAGTATTTT
>.|.|TRBJ1-6|TRBV10-3
CAMRDLPYSPLHF
TGTGCCATGCGGGACCTTCCTTATTCACCCCTCCACTTT
>.|.|TRBJ2-5|TRBV5-1
CASSLHRLALTEGKETQYF
TGCGCCAGCAGCTTGCATAGGCTAGCTTTGACCGAGGGGAAAGAGACCCAGTACTTC
>.|.|TRBJ1-2|TRBV5-1
CASSSDSLGYTF
TGCGCCAGCAGTTCGGACTCCCTTGGCTACACCTTC
>.|TRBD1|TRBJ2-1|TRBV18
CASSLTGDGNNEQFF
TGTGCCAGCTCATTAACAGGGGATGGGAACAATGAGCAGTTCTTC
>.|.|TRBJ1-2|TRBV21-1
CASSSRDSYGYTF
TGTGCCAGCAGCAGCCGGGACAGCTATGGCTACACCTTC
>.|.|TRBJ1-2|TRBV5-6
CASSLGPGGLEGYTF
TGTGCCAGCAGCTTGGGGCCAGGCGGGTTAGAGGGCTACACCTTC
>.|.|TRBJ2-1|TRBV19
CASSPRGSNRAQFF
TGTGCCAGTAGTCCCAGGGGATCGAACAGGGCGCAGTTCTTC
>.|.|TRBJ2-7|TRBV5-4
CASSLGRSSYEQYF
TGTGCCAGCAGCTTGGGCCGGAGCTCCTACGAGCAGTACTTC
>.|TRBD2|TRBJ2-5|TRBV5-1
CASARGTSGVETQYF
TGCGCCAGCGCAAGGGGGACTAGCGGGGTGGAGACCCAGTACTTC
>.|.|TRBJ1-4|TRBV6-5
CASSYGSTNEKLFF
TGTGCCAGCAGTTATGGCTCAACTAATGAAAAACTGTTTTTT
>.|.|TRBJ2-5|TRBV7-8
CASSPERGIQGETQYF
TGTGCCAGCAGCCCCGAACGGGGGATCCAAGGGGAGACCCAGTACTTC
>.|.|TRBJ2-1|TRBV10-3
CATGEGRNEQFF
TGTGCCACGGGGGAAGGTCGCAATGAGCAGTTCTTC
>few|.|TRBJ1-6|TRBV11-3
CASSLESNSPLHF
TGTGCCAGCAGCTTAGAAAGTAATTCACCCCTCCACTTT
>few|TRBD1|TRBJ1-2|TRBV7-2
CASSEQGGSGGYTF
TGTGCCAGCAGCGAACAGGGGGGGTCTGGTGGCTACACCTTC
>.|TRBD1|TRBJ2-2|TRBV7-6
CASRKVQGPTGELFF
TGTGCCAGCAGAAAGGTACAGGGGCCCACCGGGGAGCTGTTTTTT
>.|TRBD2|TRBJ2-3|TRBV27
CASSSRGGGRDTQYF
TGTGCCAGCAGTTCCCGAGGCGGGGGGAGAGATACGCAGTATTTT
>.|TRBD1|TRBJ2-1|TRBV18
CASSTRQGASDEQFF
TGTGCCAGCTCGACTCGACAGGGGGCGAGTGATGAGCAGTTCTTC
>.|TRBD1|TRBJ2-7|TRBV6-6
CASAHKGAITGEQYF
TGTGCCAGCGCGCACAAGGGGGCCATCACCGGCGAGCAGTACTTC
>.|.|TRBJ1-2|TRBV2
CASSEWTPYGYTF
TGTGCCAGCAGTGAGTGGACGCCCTATGGCTACACCTTC
>.|.|TRBJ1-2|TRBV20-1
CSATQEGGYTF
TGCAGTGCTACCCAGGAGGGCGGCTACACCTTC
>.|.|TRBJ2-7|TRBV21-1
CASSKVASSYEQYF
TGTGCCAGCAGCAAAGTGGCCAGCTCCTACGAGCAGTACTTC
>.|.|TRBJ2-1|TRBV5-1
CASSLGSRGYDEQFF
TGCGCCAGCAGCTTGGGGTCCAGGGGTTATGATGAGCAGTTCTTC
>.|.|TRBJ1-2|TRBV7-2
CASSAPGDYGYTF
TGTGCCAGCAGCGCCCCGGGGGACTATGGCTACACCTTC
>.|.|TRBJ1-5|TRBV6-1
CASRGARSDNQPQHF
TGTGCCAGCAGGGGAGCCCGGAGTGACAATCAGCCCCAGCATTTT
>.|TRBD1|TRBJ1-1|TRBV6-1
CASRWGQGAPEAFF
TGTGCCAGCAGATGGGGACAGGGGGCCCCTGAAGCTTTCTTT
>few|TRBD1|TRBJ2-5|TRBV5-8
CASSLDRGKTQYF
TGTGCCAGCAGCCTGGACAGGGGAAAGACCCAGTACTTC
>few|.|TRBJ1-5|TRBV18
CASSPKRGNNQPQHF
TGTGCCAGCTCACCAAAGCGGGGAAACAATCAGCCCCAGCATTTT
>.|TRBD2|TRBJ2-5|TRBV7-6
CASSLASRVGGETQYF
TGTGCCAGCAGCTTAGCCTCCAGGGTGGGAGGGGAGACCCAGTACTTC
>.|.|TRBJ2-4|TRBV5-6
CASSLAGPRNIQYF
TGTGCCAGCAGCTTGGCGGGCCCCCGCAACATTCAGTACTTC
>.|.|TRBJ2-2|TRBV21-1
CASSKMEALDREAGELFF
TGTGCCAGCAGCAAAATGGAAGCCCTGGACAGGGAGGCCGGGGAGCTGTTTTTT